The clone carrying this TCR beta chain came up once. A much larger clone differs by one base, so this may be a read error. These data are taken from a study of identical twins. In TCRdb, the 5' RACE reads were re-called with MiXCR into one record per CDR3 protein. The table includes nearly 650,000 distinct CDR3 sequences, about 7.1% detected once. CDR3 length: 15 residues. The same data also went into a second study, on yellow fever vaccine responses in identical twins.

Sequencing was done on a sample of PBMCs. The source is a woman aged 18-35 years in good health. The gene calls are TRBV12-3 or TRBV12-4 and TRBJ2-6; possibly TRBD1 for D (5 bases). This CDR3 is CANSLRQSGANVLTF. CDR3 bases: TGTGCCAACAGTTTACGACAGTCTGGGGCCAACGTCCTGACTTTC.